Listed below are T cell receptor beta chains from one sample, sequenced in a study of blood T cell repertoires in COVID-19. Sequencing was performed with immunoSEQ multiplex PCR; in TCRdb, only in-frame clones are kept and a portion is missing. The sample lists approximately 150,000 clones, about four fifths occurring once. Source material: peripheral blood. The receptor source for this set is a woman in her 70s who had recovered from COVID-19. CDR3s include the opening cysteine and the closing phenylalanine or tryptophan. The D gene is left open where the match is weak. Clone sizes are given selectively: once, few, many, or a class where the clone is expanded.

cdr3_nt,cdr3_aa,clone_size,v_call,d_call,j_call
TGTGCCAGCAGCACGCCAACACAGGGGGCGACTGAAGCTTTCTTT,CASSTPTQGATEAFF,.,TRBV5-4,TRBD1,TRBJ1-1
TGTGCCAGCAGCTTAGACCGCCGGTACAGGGGGGGGAACAATGAGCAGTTCTTC,CASSLDRRYRGGNNEQFF,.,TRBV7-2,.,TRBJ2-1
TGTGCCAGCAGCCGACGGGGGACTAACTATGGCTACACCTTC,CASSRRGTNYGYTF,.,TRBV3-1/TRBV3-2,.,TRBJ1-2
TGTGCCCAGCCCCGGGTATTCTCTTCATTGGGCACCGGGGAGCTGTTTTTT,CAQPRVFSSLGTGELFF,.,TRBV7-2,.,TRBJ2-2
TGTGCCAGCAGTGGGGCAGGGTACGAAAAACTGTTTTTT,CASSGAGYEKLFF,once,TRBV2,.,TRBJ1-4
TGTGCCAGCAGCGTAGTCGGTGCCGAGAGCGAGCAGTACTTC,CASSVVGAESEQYF,.,TRBV9,.,TRBJ2-7
TGTGCCATCAGTGAGCGGTCGGGGGACACTGAAGCTTTCTTT,CAISERSGDTEAFF,.,TRBV10-3,.,TRBJ1-1
TGCGCCAGCAGACCCGACAGGGTCTATGGCTACACCTTC,CASRPDRVYGYTF,.,TRBV10-2,TRBD1,TRBJ1-2
TGTGCCAGCAGCCAAGGACAGTACAATCAGCCCCAGCATTTT,CASSQGQYNQPQHF,.,TRBV7-2,.,TRBJ1-5
TGTGCCAGCAGCTTAGCCCCTAGCGCCAGCTCCTACAATGAGCAGTTCTTC,CASSLAPSASSYNEQFF,few,TRBV7-9,.,TRBJ2-1
TGTGCCAGCAGCCCCAGGGGGAGCTCCACCGGGGAGCTGTTTTTT,CASSPRGSSTGELFF,.,TRBV5-4,TRBD1,TRBJ2-2
TGCGCCACCAACCGGCTAGCGGGCGATGAGCAGTTCTTC,CATNRLAGDEQFF,.,TRBV5-1,TRBD2,TRBJ2-1
TGTGCCAGCGACCCGGGTCGACTTGGTGAGCAGTTCTTC,CASDPGRLGEQFF,.,TRBV2,.,TRBJ2-1
TGTGCCAGTAGTATGGTGGGGCCCAACAATGAGCAGTTCTTC,CASSMVGPNNEQFF,.,TRBV19,.,TRBJ2-1
TGTGCCAGCTCACGTGGACTAGCGGGAGTTTACGAGCAGTACTTC,CASSRGLAGVYEQYF,.,TRBV18,TRBD2,TRBJ2-7
TGCGCCAGCAGCTTGGCGACAGGCCCCGGGGAGCTGTTTTTT,CASSLATGPGELFF,.,TRBV5-1,.,TRBJ2-2
TGTGCCAGCAGTTACTCCGACAGGGGGCACCCCCATGAGCAGTTCTTC,CASSYSDRGHPHEQFF,.,TRBV6-8,TRBD1,TRBJ2-1
TGTGCCAGCAGTCCGGAAACAGGGTCGGGTGAAGCTTTCTTT,CASSPETGSGEAFF,.,TRBV28,.,TRBJ1-1
TGTGCCAGCAGCTTAGGGTCTAGGTCGGGGGAGCAGTACTTC,CASSLGSRSGEQYF,few,TRBV7-3,.,TRBJ2-7
TGTGCCATCAGTGGGGGTCTCAGGGGTGGGGACTCCTACGAGCAGTACTTC,CAISGGLRGGDSYEQYF,.,TRBV10-3,.,TRBJ2-7
TGTGCCAGCAGCTTAAAGCGGGAGTTGGAGACCCAGTACTTC,CASSLKRELETQYF,.,TRBV11-2,TRBD2,TRBJ2-5
TGTGCCAGCAGTTTGGGAGGGGGCAATGAGCAGTTCTTC,CASSLGGGNEQFF,.,TRBV28,.,TRBJ2-1
TGTGCCAGCAGTCTTGGGGTGGGGGGAAGGGGGCCCCAGCATTTT,CASSLGVGGRGPQHF,.,TRBV27,.,TRBJ1-5
TGTGCCAGTGGGACTAGCGGGAGGACGGAGACCCAGTACTTC,CASGTSGRTETQYF,.,TRBV19,TRBD2,TRBJ2-5
TGCGCCAGCAGCCAAGAGGGGCCCGGGTCAGGGAGGCAAGAGACCCAGTACTTC,CASSQEGPGSGRQETQYF,.,TRBV4-3,.,TRBJ2-5
TGTGCCAGCAGTTACTCCAGGGGGCTAGCGGGAGCGAACAATGAGCAGTTCTTC,CASSYSRGLAGANNEQFF,.,TRBV6-2/TRBV6-3,TRBD2,TRBJ2-1
TGTGCCAGCAGTCACCCGACAGGGCCGAGCTCCTACGAGCAGTACTTC,CASSHPTGPSSYEQYF,.,TRBV6-7,TRBD1,TRBJ2-7
TGTGCCAGCAGCCGTCGGACTGTTGGGGGGACGCAGTATTTT,CASSRRTVGGTQYF,.,TRBV7-2,.,TRBJ2-3
TGTGCCAGCAGGTATCAGGTAGAAGAGACCCAGTACTTC,CASRYQVEETQYF,.,TRBV2,.,TRBJ2-5
TGTGCCACCAGTGCCCCTGGGACAGGGGGTACACCCTCCTACAATGAGCAGTTCTTC,CATSAPGTGGTPSYNEQFF,once,TRBV24-1,TRBD1,TRBJ2-1
TGTGCCAGCTCACCTGGACAGACAGATACGCAGTATTTT,CASSPGQTDTQYF,.,TRBV18,.,TRBJ2-3
TGTGCCAGCAGCTTGGGGGACACCAATCAGCCCCAGCATTTT,CASSLGDTNQPQHF,once,TRBV5-6,.,TRBJ1-5
TGTGCCAGCAGCGGGGGGGGCCCCCTTGGCGGGGAGCTGTTTTTT,CASSGGGPLGGELFF,.,TRBV5-6,.,TRBJ2-2
TGTGCCAGCAGTCCCACAGGGTCGGGCTATGGCTACACCTTC,CASSPTGSGYGYTF,.,TRBV6-4,.,TRBJ1-2
TGTGCCAGCAGACCCACAGGGGGCGAGCAGTACTTC,CASRPTGGEQYF,.,TRBV27,TRBD1,TRBJ2-7
TGCAGTGCTAGTGGCTGGCTCTCAAACAATGAGCAGTTCTTC,CSASGWLSNNEQFF,.,TRBV20-1,.,TRBJ2-1
TGTGCCCTCCGGGGTCGAGAGCAGTTCTTC,CALRGREQFF,.,TRBV2,.,TRBJ2-1
TGTGCCAGCAGCCCATGGACAGCCTATAATTCACCCCTCCACTTT,CASSPWTAYNSPLHF,.,TRBV7-9,.,TRBJ1-6
TGTGCCACCAGCAGAGGAGGGAGCCAGCTCGGGGGCTACACCTTC,CATSRGGSQLGGYTF,.,TRBV15,.,TRBJ1-2
TGTGCCAGCACCCCCGGGACTAGCGGGACCTACGAGCAGTACTTC,CASTPGTSGTYEQYF,.,TRBV6-5,TRBD2,TRBJ2-7
TGCAGTGCTAGTCCGGGCGCGCGGGGCTATGGCTACACCTTC,CSASPGARGYGYTF,.,TRBV20-1,.,TRBJ1-2
TGCAGCGAGGCAGGGGGCAGTGGGACAGATACGCAGTATTTT,CSEAGGSGTDTQYF,.,TRBV29-1,TRBD1,TRBJ2-3
TGCGCCAGCAGCTTGGGGGGCGGGAATTACAATGAGCAGTTCTTC,CASSLGGGNYNEQFF,once,TRBV5-1,.,TRBJ2-1
TGTGCCAGCAGCCCCCGACAGGGGTTTGTGGAGCAGTACTTC,CASSPRQGFVEQYF,.,TRBV9,TRBD1,TRBJ2-7
TGCGCCAGCAGCCAAGGGAGGGGCAATCAGCCCCAGCATTTT,CASSQGRGNQPQHF,.,TRBV4-1,.,TRBJ1-5
TGTGCCAGCCGTGGACAGGGAGAGGCCCAGTACTTC,CASRGQGEAQYF,.,TRBV2,TRBD1,TRBJ2-5
TGTGCCAGCTCCGCCCGCGGGGCGGGGACTAACTATGGCTACACCTTC,CASSARGAGTNYGYTF,.,TRBV18,.,TRBJ1-2
TGTGCCAGCTCACCACCGGTGGGGGCTTGGGATGAGCAGTTCTTC,CASSPPVGAWDEQFF,.,TRBV18,.,TRBJ2-1
TGTGCCAGCGACTGGCGGGGGACAACCCCGGGGTTCTTC,CASDWRGTTPGFF,.,TRBV19,.,TRBJ2-1
TGTGCCAGCAGCACCCCGACAGGGGGTAGGAGGGAGACCCAGTACTTC,CASSTPTGGRRETQYF,.,TRBV5-4,TRBD1,TRBJ2-5